This TCR beta chain was found in a study of OX40 agonist ivuxolimab in advanced cancers. The CDR3 is made up of 16 amino acids. The J segment lost 2 bases and the V segment lost 3 bases, leaving 3 bases of the junction unmatched. Per germline, CDR1 SGHRS and CDR2 YFSETQ. Data came from immunoSEQ multiplex PCR; TCRdb stores just in-frame clones and leaves some out. The data show 90,000 or so clones, roughly nine tenths seen once. The sequence derives from an adult with an advanced solid tumor such as melanoma, head and neck, liver or kidney cancer. Specimen: CD4+ or CD8+ T cells sorted from blood, collected in a trial of the OX40 agonist ivuxolimab. The J gene is TRBJ2-3, the V gene TRBV5-1; 13 bases match TRBD2. The CDR3 DNA follows: TGCGCCAGCAGCTCAGGGACTAGCGGGATCACAGATACGCAGTATTTT. This sequence encodes CASSSGTSGITDTQYF.